This T cell receptor (beta chain) was recovered during a study of CD8+ T cells in alopecia areata. Study in general: Patients in the treated group were given tofacitinib by mouth, 5 to 10 mg twice a day. General study results and limits: Many expanded lesional clones stayed in scalp and blood while on tofacitinib.

On this clone: Its specificity is not known.

Treatment here: oral pan-JAK inhibitor, 5-10 mg twice daily. Sequencing used cDNA as its template, made by extracting RNA and reverse transcribing it. Sequencing used immunoSEQ multiplex PCR; TCRdb keeps in-frame clones, though not all of them. The data show about 190,000 clones, roughly three fifths seen once. Per germline, CDR1 SQVTM and CDR2 ANQGSEA. This CDR3 is built from 12 residues. The source of this sequence is a human donor with alopecia areata. Sequenced here: CD4+ T cells sorted from blood, sampled at week 4, from a patient treated with tofacitinib. The genes are TRBV29-1 and TRBJ1-2, with a possible D match to TRBD1 (5 bases). The CDR3, as DNA: TGCATCAATGGGACTCCCAACTATGGCTACACCTTC. This gives the protein CINGTPNYGYTF.